These T cell receptor beta chains were read from a single sample in a study of blood T cell repertoires in COVID-19. Assay used: immunoSEQ multiplex PCR; TCRdb lists only in-frame clones, some missing. The profile shows 30,000 to 50,000 clones, approximately 80% of them singletons. The sample comprised peripheral blood. The receptors stem from a man aged 50 to 60 with active or convalescent COVID-19. CDR3s include the opening cysteine and the closing phenylalanine or tryptophan. D genes are given only for firm matches. Not all rows give a size; the values are once, few, many and, for expanded clones, a class.

v_gene,j_gene,d_gene,abundance,CDR3nt,CDR3aa
TRBV7-9,TRBJ2-7,TRBD1,NA,TGTGCCAGCAGCTTAGCCCTGGGACAGAATAGCTCCTACGAGCAGTACTTC,CASSLALGQNSSYEQYF
TRBV5-1,TRBJ1-2,TRBD1,NA,TGCGCCAGCAGCCTAAGGACAGGGAATTTCGATGGCTACACCTTC,CASSLRTGNFDGYTF
TRBV11-3,TRBJ2-3,TRBD1,NA,TGTGCCAGCAGCCCTAGGACAGGGGGCACAGATACGCAGTATTTT,CASSPRTGGTDTQYF
TRBV30,TRBJ2-3,NA,once,TGTGCCTGGAGTGTCGCTAGTCTCACAGATACGCAGTATTTT,CAWSVASLTDTQYF
TRBV7-9,TRBJ2-5,NA,once,TGTGCCAGCAGCTTAGCGCTCGGGGGATACCAAGAGACCCAGTACTTC,CASSLALGGYQETQYF
TRBV9,TRBJ2-3,TRBD2,NA,TGTGCCAGCAGCGTAGGGACTAGCGCGAATACGCAGTATTTT,CASSVGTSANTQYF
TRBV19,TRBJ1-2,TRBD1,NA,TGTGCCAGTAGAAGGGGGCTAAACTATGGCTACACCTTC,CASRRGLNYGYTF
TRBV11-2,TRBJ1-4,NA,NA,TGTGCCAGCAGCTCCCTCGGGGGGTATAATGAAAAACTGTTTTTT,CASSSLGGYNEKLFF
TRBV5-4,TRBJ2-2,NA,few,TGTGCCAGCAGCTTGGAATGGGAGACCACCAACACCGGGGAGCTGTTTTTT,CASSLEWETTNTGELFF
TRBV19,TRBJ1-2,NA,NA,TGTGCCAGTAGTATAGTTCAGGCTAACTATGGCTACACCTTC,CASSIVQANYGYTF
TRBV2,TRBJ1-2,NA,NA,TGTGCCAGCAGTGAAGTCTTTGCGGATGACAACTATGGCTACACCTTC,CASSEVFADDNYGYTF
TRBV19,TRBJ1-1,NA,NA,TGTGCCAGTAGTATAGATCCGAGGGGGGGGAACACTGAAGCTTTCTTT,CASSIDPRGGNTEAFF
TRBV15,TRBJ1-5,TRBD1,NA,TGTGCCACCAGCAGAGATCCCCGACAGGGTGGGATTCAGCCCCAGCATTTT,CATSRDPRQGGIQPQHF